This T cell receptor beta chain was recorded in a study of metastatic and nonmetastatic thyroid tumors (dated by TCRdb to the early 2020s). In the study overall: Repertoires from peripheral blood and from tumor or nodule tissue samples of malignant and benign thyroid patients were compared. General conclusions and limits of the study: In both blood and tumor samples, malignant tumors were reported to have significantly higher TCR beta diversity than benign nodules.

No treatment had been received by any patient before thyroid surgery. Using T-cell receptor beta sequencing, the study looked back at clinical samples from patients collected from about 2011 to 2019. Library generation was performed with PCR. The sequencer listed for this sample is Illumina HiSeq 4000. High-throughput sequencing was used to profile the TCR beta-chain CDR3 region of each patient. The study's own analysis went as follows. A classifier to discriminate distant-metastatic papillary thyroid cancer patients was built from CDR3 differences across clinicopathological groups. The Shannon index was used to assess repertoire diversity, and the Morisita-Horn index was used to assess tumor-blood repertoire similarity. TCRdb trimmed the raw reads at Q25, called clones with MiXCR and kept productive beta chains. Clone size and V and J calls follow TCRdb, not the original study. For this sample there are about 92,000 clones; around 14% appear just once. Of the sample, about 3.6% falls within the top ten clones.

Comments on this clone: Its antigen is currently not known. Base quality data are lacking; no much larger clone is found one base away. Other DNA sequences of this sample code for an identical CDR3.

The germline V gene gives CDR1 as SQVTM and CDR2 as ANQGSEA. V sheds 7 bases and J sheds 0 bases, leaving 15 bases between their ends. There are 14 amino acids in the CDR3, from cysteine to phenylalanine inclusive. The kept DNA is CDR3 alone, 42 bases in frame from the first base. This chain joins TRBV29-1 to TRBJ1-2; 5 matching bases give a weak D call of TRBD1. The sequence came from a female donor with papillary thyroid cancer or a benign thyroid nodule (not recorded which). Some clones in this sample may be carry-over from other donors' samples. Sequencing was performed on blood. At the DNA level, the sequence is TGCAGCGCGACTGGGGCTTCTTCTAACTATGGCTACACCTTC. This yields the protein CSATGASSNYGYTF.